The clone carrying this T cell receptor (beta chain) has a single count. The data were produced by immunoSEQ multiplex PCR, yet TCRdb's version contains in-frame clones alone and is incomplete. The table lists fewer than 8,000 clones, about 84% of them singletons. The data were taken from a study of preoperative IRX-2 immunotherapy in early breast cancer. Treatment defined: preoperative locoregional IRX-2 cytokine immunotherapy. This phase Ib study tested locoregional IRX-2 cytokine immunotherapy given before surgery. The CDR3 consists of 16 residues. V was clipped by 5 bases and J by 2 bases; unmatched bases: 8. Germline values: CDR1 SGHRS, CDR2 YFSETQ.

This receptor was identified in a human donor with breast cancer. The sequences come from tumor tissue, collected after IRX-2 immunotherapy. J is TRBJ2-3 and V is TRBV5-1; 10 bases agree with TRBD1. The CDR3 DNA follows: TGCGCCAGCAGTTCGGTCGGGACAGGGGCCACAGATACGCAGTATTTT. Its translation is CASSSVGTGATDTQYF.